The table lists the clone carrying this T cell receptor (beta chain) with a count of one. These data originate in a study of cytomegalovirus exposure and HLA in healthy donors. PCR involved 60 Vbeta and 13 Jbeta primers. Clones were sequenced by immunoSEQ multiplex PCR, and TCRdb holds only the in-frame ones, with some missing. The sample contains some 170,000 clones, about 80% of which appear only once. CDR3 length: 15 amino acids. The V gene's germline CDR1 is KGHSH and CDR2 LQKENI. Trimming left V 2 bases short and J 5 bases short, with 15 bases between. The sequence was collected from a man aged 18 to 30 in good health and CMV-seropositive. Sequences were obtained from PBMCs. The V gene is TRBV18, the J gene TRBJ1-1; D is unresolved. For the CDR3, the DNA is TGTGCCAGCTCACCAAGTTATGACATTTCAACTGAAGCTTTCTTT. It encodes CASSPSYDISTEAFF.